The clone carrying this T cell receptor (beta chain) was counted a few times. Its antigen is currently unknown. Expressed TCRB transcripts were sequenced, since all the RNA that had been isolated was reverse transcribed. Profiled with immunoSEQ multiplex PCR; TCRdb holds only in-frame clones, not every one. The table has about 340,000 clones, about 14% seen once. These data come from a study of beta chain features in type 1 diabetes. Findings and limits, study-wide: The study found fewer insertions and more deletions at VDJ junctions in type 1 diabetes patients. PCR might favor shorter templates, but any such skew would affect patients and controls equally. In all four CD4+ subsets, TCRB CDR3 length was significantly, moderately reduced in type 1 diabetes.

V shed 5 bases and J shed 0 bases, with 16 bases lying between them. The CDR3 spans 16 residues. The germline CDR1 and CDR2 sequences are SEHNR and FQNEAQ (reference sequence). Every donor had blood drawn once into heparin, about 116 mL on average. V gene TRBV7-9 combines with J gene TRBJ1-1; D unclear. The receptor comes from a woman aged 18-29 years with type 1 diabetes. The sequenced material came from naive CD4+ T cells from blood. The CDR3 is CASSPRRSGMNTEAFF. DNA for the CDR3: TGTGCCAGCAGCCCCCGGAGGAGCGGCATGAACACTGAAGCTTTCTTT.